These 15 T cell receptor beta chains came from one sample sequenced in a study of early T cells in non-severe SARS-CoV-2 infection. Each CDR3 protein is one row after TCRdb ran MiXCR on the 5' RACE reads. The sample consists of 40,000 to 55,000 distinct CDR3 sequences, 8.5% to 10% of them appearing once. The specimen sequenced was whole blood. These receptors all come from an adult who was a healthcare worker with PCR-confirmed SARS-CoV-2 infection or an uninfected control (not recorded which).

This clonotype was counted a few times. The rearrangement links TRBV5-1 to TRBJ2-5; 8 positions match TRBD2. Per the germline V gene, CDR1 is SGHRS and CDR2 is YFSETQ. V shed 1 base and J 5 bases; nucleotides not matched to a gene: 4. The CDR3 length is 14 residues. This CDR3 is CASSLISGTETQYF. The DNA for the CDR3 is TGCGCCAGCAGCTTGATTAGCGGGACGGAGACCCAGTACTTC.

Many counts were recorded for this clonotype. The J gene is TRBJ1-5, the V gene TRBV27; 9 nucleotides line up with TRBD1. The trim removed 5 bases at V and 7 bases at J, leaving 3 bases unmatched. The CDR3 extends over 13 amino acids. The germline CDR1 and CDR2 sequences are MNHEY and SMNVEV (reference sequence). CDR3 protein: CASSTGGWQPQHF. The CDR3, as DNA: TGTGCCAGCAGTACAGGGGGCTGGCAGCCCCAGCATTTT.

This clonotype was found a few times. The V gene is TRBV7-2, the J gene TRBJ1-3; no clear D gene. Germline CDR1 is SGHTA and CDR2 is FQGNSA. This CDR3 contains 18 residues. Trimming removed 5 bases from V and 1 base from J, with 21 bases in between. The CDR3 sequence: CASSAPSGDRRSGNTIYF. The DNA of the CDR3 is TGTGCCAGCAGCGCCCCCTCTGGGGATAGGCGTTCTGGAAACACCATATATTTT.

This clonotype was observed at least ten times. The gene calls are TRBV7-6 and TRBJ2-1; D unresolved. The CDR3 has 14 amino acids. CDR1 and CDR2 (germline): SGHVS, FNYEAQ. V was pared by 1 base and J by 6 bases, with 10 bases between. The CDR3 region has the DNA TGTGCCAGCAGCTTAGGAGCAATGGGCAATGAGCAGTTCTTC. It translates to CASSLGAMGNEQFF.

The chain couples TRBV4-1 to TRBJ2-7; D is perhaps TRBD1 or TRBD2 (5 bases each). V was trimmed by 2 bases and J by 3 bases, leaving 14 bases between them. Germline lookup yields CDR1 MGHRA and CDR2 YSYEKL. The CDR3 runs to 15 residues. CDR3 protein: CASSQFSQGRYEQYF. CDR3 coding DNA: TGCGCCAGCAGCCAATTCTCGCAGGGACGCTACGAGCAGTACTTC.

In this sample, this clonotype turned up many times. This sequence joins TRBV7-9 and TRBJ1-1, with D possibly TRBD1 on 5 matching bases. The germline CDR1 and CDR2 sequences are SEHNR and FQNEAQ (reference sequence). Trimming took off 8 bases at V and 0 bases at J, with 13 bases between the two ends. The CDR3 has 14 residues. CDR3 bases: TGTGCCAGCCTCCCGTGGGGGGTGAACACTGAAGCTTTCTTT. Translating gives CASLPWGVNTEAFF.

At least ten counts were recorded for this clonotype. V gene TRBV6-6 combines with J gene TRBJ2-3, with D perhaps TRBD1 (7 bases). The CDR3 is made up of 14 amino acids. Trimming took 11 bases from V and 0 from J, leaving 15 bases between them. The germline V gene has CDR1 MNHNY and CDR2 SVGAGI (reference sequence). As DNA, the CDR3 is TGTGCCTCCCAGGGGGGTGCTAGCACAGATACGCAGTATTTT. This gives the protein CASQGGASTDTQYF.

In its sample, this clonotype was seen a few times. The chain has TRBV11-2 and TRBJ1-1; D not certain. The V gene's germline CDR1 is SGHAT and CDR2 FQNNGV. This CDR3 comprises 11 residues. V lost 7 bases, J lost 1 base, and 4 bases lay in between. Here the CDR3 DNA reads TGTGCCAGCAATGGGAACACTGAAGCTTTCTTT. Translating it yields CASNGNTEAFF.

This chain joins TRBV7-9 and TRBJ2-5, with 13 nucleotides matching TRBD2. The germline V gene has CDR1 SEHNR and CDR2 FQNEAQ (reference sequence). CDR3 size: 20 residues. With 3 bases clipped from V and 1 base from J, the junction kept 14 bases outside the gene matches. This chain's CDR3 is CASSFPPTGLAGEVQETQYF. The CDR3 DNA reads TGTGCCAGCAGCTTCCCCCCGACTGGACTAGCGGGAGAGGTCCAAGAGACCCAGTACTTC.

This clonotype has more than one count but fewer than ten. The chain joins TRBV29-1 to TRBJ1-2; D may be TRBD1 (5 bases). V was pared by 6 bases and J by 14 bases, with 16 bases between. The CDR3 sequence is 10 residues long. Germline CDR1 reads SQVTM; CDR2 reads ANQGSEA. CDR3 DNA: TGCAGCGTCAGGACACCATTGGAGACCTTC. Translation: CSVRTPLETF.

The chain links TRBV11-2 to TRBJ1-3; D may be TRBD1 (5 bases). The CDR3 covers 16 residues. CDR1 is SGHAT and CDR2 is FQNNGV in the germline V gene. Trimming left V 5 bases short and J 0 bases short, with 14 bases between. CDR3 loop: CASSRIRDNSGNTIYF. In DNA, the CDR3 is TGTGCCAGCAGCCGAATCAGGGATAACTCTGGAAACACCATATATTTT.

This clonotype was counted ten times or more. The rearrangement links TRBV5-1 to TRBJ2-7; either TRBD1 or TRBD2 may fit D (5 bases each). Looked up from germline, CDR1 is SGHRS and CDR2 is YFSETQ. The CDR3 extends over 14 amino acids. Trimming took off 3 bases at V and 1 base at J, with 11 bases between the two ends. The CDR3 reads CASSSRDQSYEQYF. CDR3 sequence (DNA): TGCGCCAGCAGCTCAAGGGACCAATCCTACGAGCAGTACTTC.

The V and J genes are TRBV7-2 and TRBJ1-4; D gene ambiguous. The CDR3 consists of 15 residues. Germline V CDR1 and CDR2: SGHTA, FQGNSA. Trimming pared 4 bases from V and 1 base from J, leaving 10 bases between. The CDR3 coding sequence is TGTGCCAGCAGCTCGAGACGGGGAACTAATGAAAAACTGTTTTTT. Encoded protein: CASSSRRGTNEKLFF.

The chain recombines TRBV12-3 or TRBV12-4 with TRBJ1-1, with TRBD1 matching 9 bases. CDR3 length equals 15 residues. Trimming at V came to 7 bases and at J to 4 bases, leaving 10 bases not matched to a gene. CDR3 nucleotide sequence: TGTGCCAGCAACCGAGGGACAGGGACTGGCACTGAAGCTTTCTTT. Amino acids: CASNRGTGTGTEAFF.

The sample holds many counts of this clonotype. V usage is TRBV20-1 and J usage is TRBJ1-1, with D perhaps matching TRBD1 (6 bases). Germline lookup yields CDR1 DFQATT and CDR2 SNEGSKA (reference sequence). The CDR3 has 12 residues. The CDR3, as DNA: TGCAGCGGCCGCGGGGGCGGCACTGAAGCTTTCTTT. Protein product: CSGRGGGTEAFF.